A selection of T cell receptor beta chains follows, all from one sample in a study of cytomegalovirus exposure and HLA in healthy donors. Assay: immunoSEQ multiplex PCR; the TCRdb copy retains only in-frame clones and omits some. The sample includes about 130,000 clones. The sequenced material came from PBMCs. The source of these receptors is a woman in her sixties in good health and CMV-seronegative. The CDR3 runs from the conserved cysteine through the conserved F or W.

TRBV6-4 CASSDPRGVAGFSYEQYF
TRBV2 CASNGLAGVGEQYF
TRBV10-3 CAISITAPTYEQYF
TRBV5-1 CASSRGTSGANTGELFF
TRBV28 CASSFQGLGDKYYGYTF
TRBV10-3 CAIRATEPLTDTQYF
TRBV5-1 CASSFQGQGNGRTHYEQYF
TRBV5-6 CASSLAVRLAVGSEQFF
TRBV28 CASSPDRGLLDEQFF
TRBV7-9 CASSPSSGRTEAFF
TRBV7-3 CASSLMSGEPQHF
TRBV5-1 CASSLAGTRSYEQYF
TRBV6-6 CASSYSSDRMVGYTF
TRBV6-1 CASSEARGVQPREQYF
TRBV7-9 CASSLERTGAYKETQYF
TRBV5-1 CASSWTEFNEAFF
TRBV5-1 CASTGDQETQYF
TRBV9 CASSRRGAGVNTEAFF
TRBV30 CAWSLREGRPQYF
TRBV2 CASSITGGNSPLHF
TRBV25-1 CASSDPIQGPNTEAFF